Below are 9 T cell receptor beta chains sequenced from a single sample in a study of CXCR3-negative and CXCR3-positive naive CD8 T cells. With UMI labels, 5' RACE was used to prepare the TRB cDNA libraries. With the 5' RACE reads reprocessed, TCRdb shows one record per CDR3 protein and no DNA. In total, the table holds several thousand distinct CDR3 sequences. The sample was naive CXCR3- CD8+ T cells from blood. Regarding subset: CD45RO-CCR7+CD27+CD95- naive CD8+ T cells lacking CXCR3 (TNR3-). The receptors were sampled from a human donor in good health. Some clones in this sample may be carry-over from other donors' samples.

The chain joins TRBV27 to TRBJ2-1; as DNA is missing, the TRBD1 call by TCRdb cannot be tested. The CDR3 is made up of 14 amino acids. The V gene's germline CDR1 is MNHEY and CDR2 SMNVEV (reference sequence). The CDR3 reads CASSPRDRGNEQFF.

This chain uses TRBV6-2 or TRBV6-3 with TRBJ2-1. This CDR3 is 15 amino acids long. CDR1 MNHEY and CDR2 SVGEGT come from the germline V gene. CDR3 protein: CASSYPGSSYNEQFF.

Considering frequency, this clonotype is medium-sized (0.01 to 0.1%). This chain links TRBV6-5 with TRBJ1-6. The CDR3 is 15 residues long. The germline V gene encodes CDR1 MNHEY and CDR2 SVGAGI. The CDR3: CASSPGGGYNSPLHF.

Judged by frequency, this clonotype is medium-sized. The J gene is TRBJ1-1, the V gene TRBV7-2; TCRdb lists TRBD1, though no DNA is available to test this call. CDR1 SGHTA and CDR2 FQGNSA come from the germline V gene. CDR3 length: 15 residues. CDR3 region: CASSLMDRGATEAFF.

This clonotype is identified as medium-sized from frequency. The V gene is TRBV27, the J gene TRBJ2-7; TCRdb gives TRBD1 as the D gene, but with no DNA this cannot be confirmed. The germline V gene has CDR1 MNHEY and CDR2 SMNVEV (reference sequence). The CDR3 is 13 amino acids. The CDR3 protein is CASATGMGYEQYF.

The chain employs TRBV5-1 and TRBJ2-5; TCRdb designates TRBD1, a call that cannot be tested without DNA. Germline CDR1 and CDR2: SGHRS and YFSETQ. This CDR3 is 14 amino acids long. CDR3 sequence: CASSLTGTQETQYF.

In terms of frequency, this clonotype is medium-sized. The chain has TRBV27 and TRBJ2-7. CDR1 and CDR2 (germline): MNHEY, SMNVEV (reference sequence). The CDR3 runs to 14 residues. The CDR3 loop is CASSFGSRAYEQYF.

J is TRBJ2-3 and V is TRBV18; with no DNA, the TCRdb D assignment of TRBD1 cannot be verified. Germline CDR1 and CDR2: KGHSH and LQKENI. The length of the CDR3 is 15 residues. The CDR3 sequence: CASSLPTGSTDTQYF.

The chain joins TRBV7-9 to TRBJ2-3; with no DNA, the TCRdb D assignment of TRBD2 cannot be verified. CDR1 is SEHNR and CDR2 is FQNEAQ in the germline V gene (reference sequence). CDR3 length: 15 residues. CDR3 sequence reads: CASPSTRDFTDTQYF.